These T cell receptor beta chains were read from a single sample in a study of blood T cell repertoires in COVID-19. Sequencing used immunoSEQ multiplex PCR; TCRdb keeps in-frame clones, though not all of them. The top ten clones hold 13% of a sample with about 34,000 clones, about 88% of them seen once. The specimen was peripheral blood. The receptors come from a man between 65 and 85 years old with active COVID-19. CDR3s include the opening cysteine and the closing phenylalanine or tryptophan. The order of the fields is J gene, D gene, clone size, V gene, CDR3 DNA, CDR3 protein. The D gene is left open where the match is weak. A clone size is listed for some rows: how often the clone was seen (once, few, many), or a class if it is expanded.

TRBJ1-6 . . TRBV5-1 TGCGCCAGCAGGGAGAGGGAGGGTAATTCACCCCTCCACTTT CASREREGNSPLHF
TRBJ2-7 TRBD1 . TRBV6-2/TRBV6-3 TGTGCCAGCAGTTCATCTCCGGGACAGGGCGTGCTCGGTCAGTACTTC CASSSSPGQGVLGQYF
TRBJ2-7 . once TRBV11-2 TGTGCCAGCAGAGTCGACACGACCCCCTACGAGCAGTACTTC CASRVDTTPYEQYF
TRBJ2-1 TRBD1 . TRBV14 TGTGCCAGCAGCACAACAGGGGGCGATGAGCAGTTCTTC CASSTTGGDEQFF
TRBJ2-5 . once TRBV27 TGTGCCAGCAGTTTACAGCGCAGAGGGACCCAGTACTTC CASSLQRRGTQYF
TRBJ1-5 TRBD1 . TRBV28 TGTGCCAGCAGCATAGACAGGGGGGCCGGGATAAGCAATCAGCCCCAGCATTTT CASSIDRGAGISNQPQHF
TRBJ2-5 TRBD2 . TRBV24-1 TGTGCCACCAGTGATCACCTGACTAGCGGAGAGACCCAGTACTTC CATSDHLTSGETQYF
TRBJ2-7 TRBD2 . TRBV5-4 TGTGCCAGCAGCCCCGGTGCTAGCGGGGGCGAGCAGTACTTC CASSPGASGGEQYF
TRBJ1-5 . . TRBV2 TGTGCCAGCAGTGATGACGGAGGCAATCAGCCCCAGCATTTT CASSDDGGNQPQHF
TRBJ1-5 TRBD1 . TRBV19 TGTGCCAGTAGTAGTACAGGGGGGAATCAGCCCCAGCATTTT CASSSTGGNQPQHF
TRBJ2-1 . . TRBV7-2 TGTGCCAGCAGCTTAGCGCTAGGTAGGTATGCTGCCTACAATGAGCAGTTCTTC CASSLALGRYAAYNEQFF
TRBJ1-2 TRBD1 . TRBV5-1 TGCGCCAGCAGCCTGGGACAGGGCTTTGGCTACACCTTC CASSLGQGFGYTF
TRBJ2-7 TRBD2 . TRBV14 TGTGCCAGCAGCCTGTACGGGACTAACGAGCAGTACTTC CASSLYGTNEQYF
TRBJ2-5 TRBD2 . TRBV4-3 TGCGCCAGCAGCCAGGGACCGACTAGCGGGAGGAAGACCCAGTACTTC CASSQGPTSGRKTQYF
TRBJ2-1 . . TRBV5-6 TGTGCCAGCAGCTTGGGGACGGGACTCCTTAATGAGCAGTTCTTC CASSLGTGLLNEQFF
TRBJ2-7 . . TRBV6-6 TGTGCCAGCAGTCTTCCCGCCAGGGTGAATCTCTACGAGCAGTACTTC CASSLPARVNLYEQYF
TRBJ2-7 . . TRBV7-6 TGTGCCAGCAGCCGGGACAACTCCTACGAGCAGTACTTC CASSRDNSYEQYF
TRBJ1-1 TRBD1 . TRBV24-1 TGTGCCACCAGTGATATTCTATCGGACAGGAAGAACACTGAAGCTTTCTTT CATSDILSDRKNTEAFF
TRBJ2-7 TRBD2 . TRBV4-1 TGCGCCAGCAGCCAAGAGAGCAGCGGGGGTGGCGAGCAGTACTTC CASSQESSGGGEQYF
TRBJ1-2 TRBD1 . TRBV7-9 TGTGCCAGCAGCCTGAGGTCCGAGGGGGCCTATGGCTACACCTTC CASSLRSEGAYGYTF
TRBJ2-7 . . TRBV21-1 TGTGCCAGCAGCCCCCCGACAGACTACGAGCAGTACTTC CASSPPTDYEQYF
TRBJ2-6 . . TRBV28 TGTGCTCTGAGAACCGGGGCCAACGTCCTGACTTTC CALRTGANVLTF
TRBJ2-2 TRBD1 few TRBV19 TGTGCCAGTAGGGGGACAGGGGAAACCGGGGAGCTGTTTTTT CASRGTGETGELFF
TRBJ2-1 TRBD1 few TRBV6-5 TGTGCCAGCAGGTACTCCGGGACAGGCAGAGACAATGAGCAGTTCTTC CASRYSGTGRDNEQFF
TRBJ2-5 . . TRBV3-1/TRBV3-2 TGTGCCAGCAGCCAAGCTTACTGGGAGACCCAGTACTTC CASSQAYWETQYF
TRBJ1-2 TRBD1 once TRBV5-4 TGTGCCAGCAGCTTGCCCGGGACAGCCTATGGCTACACCTTC CASSLPGTAYGYTF
TRBJ2-1 TRBD2 . TRBV5-4 TGTGCCAGCAGCTTTGGACTAGCGGGAGGAAATGAGCAGTTCTTC CASSFGLAGGNEQFF
TRBJ2-7 . . TRBV15 TGTGCCACCAGCAGAGAGCGGGGAACCACCTACGAGCAGTACTTC CATSRERGTTYEQYF
TRBJ1-4 . . TRBV7-9 TGTGCCAGCAGCCTCAGAGAGGGAGGTGAAAAACTGTTTTTT CASSLREGGEKLFF
TRBJ2-1 . . TRBV14 TGTGCCAGCAGCCAAGGGAGGTTTGCTGCTGGCAATGAGCAGTTCTTC CASSQGRFAAGNEQFF
TRBJ2-3 TRBD2 . TRBV18 TGTGCCAGCTCACCTGAGAGACTAGCGGGAGTGAGAGATACGCAGTATTTT CASSPERLAGVRDTQYF
TRBJ1-3 . . TRBV7-2 TGTGCCAGCAGCATAGGGGCAGGGTCAGGAAACACCATATATTTT CASSIGAGSGNTIYF
TRBJ2-3 . once TRBV24-1 TGTGCCACCAGCCATCGTGGACTTGGAGATACGCAGTATTTT CATSHRGLGDTQYF
TRBJ2-3 TRBD2 . TRBV3-1/TRBV3-2 TGTGCCAGCAGCCAAGATCGGGTGACTAGCGCGGTCGCAGATACGCAGTATTTT CASSQDRVTSAVADTQYF
TRBJ2-7 TRBD1 . TRBV6-5 TGTGCCAGCAGAGACACAGGGGTTAGCTACGAGCAGTACTTC CASRDTGVSYEQYF
TRBJ1-2 . once TRBV10-3 TGTGCCATCAGTGCAGGGGCAGGGGGCTACACCTTC CAISAGAGGYTF
TRBJ2-7 . . TRBV30 TGTGCCTGGAGTCTCTTTTCGGGGTCCGGGCAGTACTTC CAWSLFSGSGQYF